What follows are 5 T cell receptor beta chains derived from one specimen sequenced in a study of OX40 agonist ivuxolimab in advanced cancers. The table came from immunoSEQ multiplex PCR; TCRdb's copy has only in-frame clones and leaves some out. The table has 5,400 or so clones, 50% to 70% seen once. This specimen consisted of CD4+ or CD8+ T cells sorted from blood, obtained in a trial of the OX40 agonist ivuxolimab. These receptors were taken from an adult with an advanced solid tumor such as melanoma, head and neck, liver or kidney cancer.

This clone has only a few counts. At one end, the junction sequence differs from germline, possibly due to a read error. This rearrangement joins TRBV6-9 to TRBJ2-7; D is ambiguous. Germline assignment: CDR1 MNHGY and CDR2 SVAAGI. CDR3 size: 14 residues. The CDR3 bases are TGTGCCATCAGTGCCTCGGAGCCCATCTACGAGCAGTACTTC. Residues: CAISASEPIYEQYF.

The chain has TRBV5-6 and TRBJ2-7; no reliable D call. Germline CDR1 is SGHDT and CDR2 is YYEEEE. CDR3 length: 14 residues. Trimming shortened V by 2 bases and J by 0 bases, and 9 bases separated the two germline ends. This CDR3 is CASSFDGDSYEQYF. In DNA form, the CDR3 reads TGTGCCAGCAGCTTTGATGGGGACTCCTACGAGCAGTACTTC.

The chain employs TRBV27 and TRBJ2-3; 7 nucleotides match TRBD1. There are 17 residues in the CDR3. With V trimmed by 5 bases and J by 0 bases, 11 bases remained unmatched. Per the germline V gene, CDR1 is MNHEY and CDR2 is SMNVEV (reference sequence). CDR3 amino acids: CASSTNRDRISTDTQYF. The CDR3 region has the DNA TGTGCCAGCAGTACCAACCGGGACAGAATTAGCACAGATACGCAGTATTTT.

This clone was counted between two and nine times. The CDR3 DNA sequence: TGTGCCAGCAGCCCGGCCAGCGGGGGGATGGATGAGCAGTTCTTC. This codes for CASSPASGGMDEQFF. The V gene is TRBV9, the J gene TRBJ2-1; the match to TRBD2 covers 9 bases. The germline gives CDR1 SGDLS, CDR2 YYNGEE. The J segment lost 8 bases and the V segment lost 4 bases, leaving 10 bases of the junction unmatched. The CDR3 runs 15 residues.

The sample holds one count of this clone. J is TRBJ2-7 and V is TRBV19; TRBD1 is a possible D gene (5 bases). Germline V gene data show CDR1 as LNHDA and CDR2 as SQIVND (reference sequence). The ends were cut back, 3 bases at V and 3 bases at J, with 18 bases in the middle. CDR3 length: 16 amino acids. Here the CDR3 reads CASSIVVQGAGYEQYF. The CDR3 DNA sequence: TGTGCCAGTAGTATTGTGGTCCAGGGTGCCGGCTACGAGCAGTACTTC.